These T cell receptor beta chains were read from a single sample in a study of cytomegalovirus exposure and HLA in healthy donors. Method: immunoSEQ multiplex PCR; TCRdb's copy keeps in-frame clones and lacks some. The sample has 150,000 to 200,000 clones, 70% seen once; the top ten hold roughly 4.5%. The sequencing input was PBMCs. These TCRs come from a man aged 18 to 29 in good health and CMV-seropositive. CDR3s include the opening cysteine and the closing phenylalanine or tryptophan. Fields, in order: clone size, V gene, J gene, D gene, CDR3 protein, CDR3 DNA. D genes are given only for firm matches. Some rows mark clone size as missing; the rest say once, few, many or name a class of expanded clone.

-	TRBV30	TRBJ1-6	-	CAWLGRAIYSPLRF	TGTGCCTGGTTAGGGAGAGCGATCTATTCACCCCTCCGCTTT
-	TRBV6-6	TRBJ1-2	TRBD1	CASSTSGTGNYGYTF	TGTGCCAGCAGTACTTCCGGGACAGGGAACTATGGCTACACCTTC
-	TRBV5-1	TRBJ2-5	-	CASSQGGTQYF	TGCGCCAGCAGCCAAGGGGGGACCCAGTACTTC
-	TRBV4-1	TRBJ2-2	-	CASSQRVQAGELFF	TGCGCCAGCAGCCAACGAGTACAGGCCGGGGAGCTGTTTTTT
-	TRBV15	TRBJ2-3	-	CATSSPSGGRTDTQYF	TGTGCCACCAGCAGCCCCTCGGGGGGCCGCACAGATACGCAGTATTTT
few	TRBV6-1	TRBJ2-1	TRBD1	CASTEGTEPYNEQFF	TGTGCCAGCACTGAGGGGACAGAGCCCTACAATGAGCAGTTCTTC
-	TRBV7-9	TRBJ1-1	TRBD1	CASSFTGQRDTEAFF	TGTGCCAGCAGCTTCACGGGACAGCGGGACACTGAAGCTTTCTTT
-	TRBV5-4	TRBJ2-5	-	CASSSDSWETQYF	TGTGCCAGCAGCTCGGACTCGTGGGAGACCCAGTACTTC
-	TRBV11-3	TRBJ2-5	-	CASSPTLWEETQYF	TGTGCCAGCAGCCCTACCCTGTGGGAGGAGACCCAGTACTTC
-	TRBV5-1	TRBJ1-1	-	CASMRENTEAFF	TGCGCCAGCATGCGGGAGAACACTGAAGCTTTCTTT
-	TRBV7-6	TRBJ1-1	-	CASSREGGYTEAFF	TGTGCCAGCAGCCGTGAGGGCGGATACACTGAAGCTTTCTTT
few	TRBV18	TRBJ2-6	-	CASSPSQGPTRSNSGANVLTF	TGTGCCAGCTCCCCAAGCCAGGGGCCGACGCGGTCAAACTCTGGGGCCAACGTCCTGACTTTC
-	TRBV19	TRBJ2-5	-	CASIGRQGSETQYF	TGTGCCAGTATAGGTAGGCAGGGGTCGGAGACCCAGTACTTC
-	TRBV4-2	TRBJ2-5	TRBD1	CASSQDGDRGGETQYF	TGTGCCAGCAGCCAAGATGGGGACAGGGGAGGAGAGACCCAGTACTTC
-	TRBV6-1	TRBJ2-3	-	CASSELDGGGGTDTQYF	TGTGCCAGCAGTGAACTAGACGGGGGTGGGGGCACAGATACGCAGTATTTT
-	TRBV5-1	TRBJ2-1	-	CASSLSRTTYNEQFF	TGCGCCAGCAGCTTGTCGCGAACCACCTACAATGAGCAGTTCTTC
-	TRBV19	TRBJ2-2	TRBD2	CASNQRGARNTGELFF	TGTGCCAGTAACCAGCGGGGGGCACGGAACACCGGGGAGCTGTTTTTT
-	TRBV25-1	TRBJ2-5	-	CASSEYIETQYF	TGTGCCAGCAGTGAATATATAGAGACCCAGTACTTC
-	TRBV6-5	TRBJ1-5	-	CASGQPQHF	TGTGCCAGCGGCCAGCCCCAGCATTTT
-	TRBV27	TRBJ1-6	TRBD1	CASSTGTEDSPLHF	TGTGCCAGCAGTACCGGGACAGAAGATTCACCCCTCCACTTT
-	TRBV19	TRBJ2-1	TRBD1	CASSMGQGSYNEQFF	TGTGCCAGTAGTATGGGACAGGGCTCCTACAATGAGCAGTTCTTC
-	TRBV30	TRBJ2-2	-	CAWSVLSRGAGELFF	TGTGCCTGGAGTGTTCTGTCCCGCGGGGCCGGGGAGCTGTTTTTT
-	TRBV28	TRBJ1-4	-	CASSSPGAGEEKLFF	TGTGCCAGCAGTTCCCCCGGGGCGGGGGAGGAAAAACTGTTTTTT
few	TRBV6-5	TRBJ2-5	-	CASTKTRGSETQYF	TGTGCCAGCACTAAAACCAGGGGTAGCGAGACCCAGTACTTC
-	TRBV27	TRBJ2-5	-	CASSFSGHLQETQYF	TGTGCCAGCAGTTTCTCGGGACACCTGCAAGAGACCCAGTACTTC
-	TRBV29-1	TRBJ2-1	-	CSVGREGNEQFF	TGCAGCGTTGGCCGAGAGGGCAATGAGCAGTTCTTC
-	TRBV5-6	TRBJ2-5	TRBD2	CASSSVAGGLQETQYF	TGTGCCAGCAGCTCAGTAGCGGGGGGTTTACAAGAGACCCAGTACTTC
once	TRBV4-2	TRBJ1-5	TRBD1	CASSQDFGTGGDQPQHF	TGTGCCAGCAGCCAAGATTTCGGGACAGGGGGGGATCAGCCCCAGCATTTT
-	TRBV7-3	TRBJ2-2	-	CASSPLPTGNTGELFF	TGTGCCAGCAGTCCCCTTCCGACGGGTAACACCGGGGAGCTGTTTTTT
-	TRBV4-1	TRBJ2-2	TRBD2	CASSQVSLGLALRELFF	TGCGCCAGCAGCCAGGTTTCACTTGGACTAGCTTTACGGGAGCTGTTTTTT
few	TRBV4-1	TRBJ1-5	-	CASSQEIGQGSQPQHF	TGCGCCAGCAGCCAAGAAATAGGGCAGGGGAGTCAGCCCCAGCATTTT
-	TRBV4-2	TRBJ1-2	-	CASSQEGGLSYYGYTF	TGTGCCAGCAGCCAAGAAGGAGGGCTATCCTACTATGGCTACACCTTC
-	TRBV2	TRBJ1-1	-	CASSQGENTEAFF	TGTGCCAGCAGCCAGGGTGAGAACACTGAAGCTTTCTTT
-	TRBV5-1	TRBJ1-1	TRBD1	CASSPGTGYTEAFF	TGCGCCAGCAGCCCCGGGACAGGGTACACTGAAGCTTTCTTT
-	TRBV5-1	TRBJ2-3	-	CATTGESFTDTQYF	TGCGCCACCACCGGAGAATCCTTCACAGATACGCAGTATTTT
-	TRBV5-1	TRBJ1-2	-	CASSLSLGAPSDNYGYTF	TGCGCCAGCAGCTTATCTCTAGGGGCGCCCTCGGATAACTATGGCTACACCTTC
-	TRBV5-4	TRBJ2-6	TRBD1	CASSLSATGFSGANVLTF	TGTGCCAGCAGCTTGAGCGCGACAGGGTTCTCTGGGGCCAACGTCCTGACTTTC
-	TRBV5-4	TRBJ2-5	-	CASSFTGTQETQYF	TGTGCCAGCAGCTTCACCGGGACACAAGAGACCCAGTACTTC
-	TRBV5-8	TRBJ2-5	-	CASRSAGRETQYF	TGTGCCAGCAGGTCGGCAGGGCGGGAGACCCAGTACTTC
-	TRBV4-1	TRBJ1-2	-	CASSHLGDYGYTF	TGCGCCAGCAGCCATCTAGGGGACTATGGCTACACCTTC
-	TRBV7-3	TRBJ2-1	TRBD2	CASSPRLAGINEQFF	TGTGCCAGCAGCCCCCGACTAGCGGGGATAAATGAGCAGTTCTTC
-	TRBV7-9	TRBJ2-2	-	CASSLRGNTGELFF	TGTGCCAGCAGCTTACGAGGGAACACCGGGGAGCTGTTTTTT
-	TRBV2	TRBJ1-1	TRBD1	CASSPDRVGGAFF	TGTGCCAGCAGTCCTGACAGGGTAGGAGGAGCTTTCTTT
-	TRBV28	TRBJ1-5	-	CASSFRPGQPNQPQHF	TGTGCCAGCAGTTTCCGACCGGGACAACCCAATCAGCCCCAGCATTTT
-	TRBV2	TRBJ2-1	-	CASKLGLSYNEQFF	TGTGCCAGCAAACTAGGACTATCCTACAATGAGCAGTTCTTC
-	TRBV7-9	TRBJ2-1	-	CASSFRGEQFF	TGTGCCAGCAGCTTCCGGGGGGAGCAGTTCTTC
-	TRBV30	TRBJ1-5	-	CAWSRNLRSPQHF	TGTGCCTGGAGTAGAAATTTACGTAGCCCCCAGCATTTT
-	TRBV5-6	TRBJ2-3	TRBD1	CASSHGTGGRTSTDTQYF	TGTGCCAGCAGCCATGGGACAGGGGGGCGAACTAGCACAGATACGCAGTATTTT
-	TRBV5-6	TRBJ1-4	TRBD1	CASSSGTGNEKLFF	TGTGCCAGCAGCTCCGGGACAGGTAATGAAAAACTGTTTTTT
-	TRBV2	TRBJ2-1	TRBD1	CASSGTGGGRYEQFF	TGTGCCAGCAGCGGGACAGGGGGCGGGAGGTATGAGCAGTTCTTC
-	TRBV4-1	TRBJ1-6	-	CASSLETDYSPLHF	TGCGCCAGCAGTCTGGAGACGGACTATTCACCCCTCCACTTT
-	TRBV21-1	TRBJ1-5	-	CASSKLTKFRDRSNQPQHF	TGTGCCAGCAGCAAACTTACCAAATTCCGGGACAGGAGTAATCAGCCCCAGCATTTT
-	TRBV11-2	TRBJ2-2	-	CASSSGYTGELFF	TGTGCCAGCAGCTCGGGTTACACCGGGGAGCTGTTTTTT